These 5 T cell receptor beta chains were sequenced from one sample in a study of identifying expanded T cells in peripheral blood. Here immunoSEQ multiplex PCR was the method, and the copy in TCRdb shows in-frame clones only, minus some. Of some 95,000 clones in the sample, about 86% were seen once. Sequencing was done on a sample of blood. These receptor sequences come from a person between 18 and 75 years old in good health.

The V and J genes are TRBV6-5 and TRBJ1-1, with 8 bases fitting TRBD1. This CDR3 spans 14 amino acids. Trimming removed 6 bases from V and 3 bases from J; junction bases left unmatched: 6. CDR1 MNHEY and CDR2 SVGAGI come from the germline V gene. CDR3 in amino acids: CASRRPDRDTEAFF. CDR3 DNA sequence: TGTGCCAGCAGACGGCCGGACAGGGACACTGAAGCTTTCTTT.

This rearrangement joins TRBV7-9 to TRBJ2-3, with 9 bases aligning to TRBD2. The junction had 10 bases not matched to a gene; V was cut back by 4 bases and J by 2 bases. Looked up from germline, CDR1 is SEHNR and CDR2 is FQNEAQ (reference sequence). The CDR3 is 17 amino acids. In DNA, the CDR3 is TGTGCCAGCAGCTCGCTAGCGGGGACTACCTCCACAGATACGCAGTATTTT. It is translated as CASSSLAGTTSTDTQYF.

The V gene is TRBV7-2, the J gene TRBJ2-1, with 8 bases fitting TRBD2. Germline CDR1 and CDR2: SGHTA and FQGNSA. The V gene end was trimmed by 8 bases and the J gene end by 4 bases; junction bases not matched to a gene: 7. This CDR3 has 14 amino acids. This chain's CDR3 is CASGLGGEYNEQFF. CDR3 bases: TGTGCCAGCGGGCTCGGGGGGGAGTACAATGAGCAGTTCTTC.

Written as DNA, the CDR3 is TGTGCCAGCAGTGACTCGATTGTCCCATACCGGGACAGGATTACCTACGAGCAGTACTTC. It codes for CASSDSIVPYRDRITYEQYF. The chain combines TRBV6-4 with TRBJ2-7, with 8 bases lining up with TRBD1. The V and J ends lost 0 bases and 2 bases, in that order; junction bases with no gene match: 18. Germline CDR1 and CDR2: MRHNA and SNTAGT. The CDR3 consists of 20 residues.

The gene calls are TRBV5-5 and TRBJ2-6; 7 bases are shared with TRBD1. Germline CDR1 and CDR2: SGHKS and YYEKEE (reference sequence). This CDR3 region has 18 residues. Germline trimming cut 4 bases from V and 1 base from J; bases unmatched to any gene: 11. In DNA form, the CDR3 reads TGTGCCAGCAGCACTACGACAGGGTTGGTATCTGGGGCCAACGTCCTGACTTTC. Its protein product is CASSTTTGLVSGANVLTF. Based on the CDR3 plus reference TRBV5-5 and TRBJ2-6, the full variable domain is DAGVTQSPTHLIKTRGQQVTLRCSPISGHKSVSWYQQVLGQGPQFIFQYYEKEERGRGNFPDRFSARQFPNYSSELNVNALLLGDSALYLCASSTTTGLVSGANVLTFGAGSRLTVL.